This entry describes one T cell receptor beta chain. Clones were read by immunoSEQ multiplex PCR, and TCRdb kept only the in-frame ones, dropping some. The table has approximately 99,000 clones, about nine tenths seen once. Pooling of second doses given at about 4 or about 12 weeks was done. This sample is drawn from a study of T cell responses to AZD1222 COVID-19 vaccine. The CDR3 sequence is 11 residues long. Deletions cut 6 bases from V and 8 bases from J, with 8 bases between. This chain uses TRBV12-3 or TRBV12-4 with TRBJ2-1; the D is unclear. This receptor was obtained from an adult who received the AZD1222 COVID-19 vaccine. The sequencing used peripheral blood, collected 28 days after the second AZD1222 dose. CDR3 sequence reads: CASSVGYEQFF. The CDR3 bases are TGTGCCAGCAGCGTCGGGTATGAGCAGTTCTTC.